This TCR beta chain was profiled in a study of control samples from healthy donors and cancer patients. The protocol was immunoSEQ multiplex PCR, while the TCRdb copy is restricted to in-frame clones and leaves out a portion. The profile shows 130,000 or so clones, around 90% of them singletons. CDR3 length: 16 amino acids. V shed 5 bases and J 6 bases; nucleotides not matched to a gene: 12. Germline loops: CDR1 LNHDA, CDR2 SQIVND (reference sequence). J is TRBJ2-7 and V is TRBV19; 11 bases are shared with TRBD1. This clonotype was sampled from a man aged 35 to 55 in good health. Sequencing was done on a sample of blood. In DNA form, the CDR3 reads TGTGCCAGTAGTCTCCTACCCGGGGACAGGGGGTCCGAGCAGTACTTC. Residues: CASSLLPGDRGSEQYF.